The entry below describes one TCR beta chain. The antigen is not known. Reverse transcribed after extraction, RNA yielded cDNA as the sequencing template. Method: immunoSEQ multiplex PCR; TCRdb's copy keeps in-frame clones and lacks some. The data show 190,000 or so clones, with about three fifths seen just once and around 12% held by the top ten. Treatment reported: oral pan-JAK inhibitor, 5-10 mg twice daily. Germline values: CDR1 MGHRA, CDR2 YSYEKL. V lost 5 bases, J lost 0 bases, and 9 bases stayed unmatched. There are 17 residues in the CDR3. This sample was taken from a study of CD8+ T cells in alopecia areata. Study at large: Patients in the treated group were given tofacitinib by mouth, 5 to 10 mg twice a day. Among treated patients, severity was scored by affected scalp area percentage. Patients remained on tofacitinib for 6 to 18 months and then went 6 months without it.

Study-wide points: Within the top 100, expanded CD8+ clones significantly decreased with tofacitinib, as did scalp clonality.

The sample in question was CD8+ T cells sorted from blood, obtained at week 24, from a patient treated with tofacitinib. The rearrangement uses TRBV4-1 and TRBJ2-3; 9 nucleotides align to TRBD2. The sequence was obtained from a human donor with alopecia areata. The CDR3 nucleotides are TGCGCCAGCAGCTCTTCCCCTCTAGCGGGGAGCACAGATACGCAGTATTTT. The encoded protein is CASSSSPLAGSTDTQYF.